The source of this T cell receptor beta chain is a study of CD8 T cells in ankylosing spondylitis. Whole-study results and caveats: It was reported that disease-linked clones were significantly enriched in matched ankylosing spondylitis synovial fluid. Clones linked with disease were CD8+ and fairly uncommon in the peripheral blood. For ankylosing spondylitis blood, a TCR beta motif of under ten highly homologous variants appeared characteristic.

To note about this clonotype: Its antigen remains unidentified.

CDR1 LNHNV and CDR2 YYDKDF come from the germline V gene (reference sequence). Trimming took 5 bases from V and 4 from J, leaving 20 bases between them. There are 16 residues in the CDR3. 5'-RACE, quantitative and with molecular barcodes, yielded the TCR beta libraries. MiXCR, applied by TCRdb to the 5' RACE reads, yields one record per CDR3 protein. The sample contains 750,000 to 850,000 distinct CDR3 sequences, 10% to 15% of which appear only once. The chain recombines TRBV15 with TRBJ1-2; D is perhaps TRBD1 (5 bases). The source is a male donor with ankylosing spondylitis. The sample comprised blood, either unsorted or a sorted T cell fraction (not recorded which). This CDR3 reads CATSGGRAVESYGYTF. The CDR3 bases are TGTGCCACCAGCGGGGGAAGGGCGGTTGAAAGCTATGGCTACACCTTC.